This TCR beta chain derives from a study of T cell repertoires in aging, cancer and after chemotherapy. TCR beta rearrangements were amplified from peripheral blood genomic DNA. The CDR3 consists of 13 residues. Per germline, CDR1 WSHSY and CDR2 SAAADI. The V and J ends lost 6 bases and 8 bases respectively, with 16 bases between them. This clonotype was detected a few times. Its antigen is currently unknown. Study-level findings and limits: Immunological memory after chemotherapy cannot be judged from the repertoire data. Rebound thymic output was suggested by rising median generation probability during chemotherapy in each cancer cohort.

A mixed TRB-A/B primer pool amplified rearranged TRB by multiplex touch-down PCR. TCRdb redid the calling of the multiplex PCR reads with MiXCR, one entry per CDR3 protein. The sample includes over a thousand distinct CDR3 sequences, almost 30% of them seen just once. The chain uses TRBV10-2 and TRBJ1-2; TRBD1 is a possible D gene (6 bases). The sample consisted of blood. The TCR sequence derives from a human donor with a solid tumor. CDR3 DNA sequence: TGCGCCAGCAGGGGGGCGCCGGGGGGCGGCTACACCTTC. Translated, it gives CASRGAPGGGYTF.